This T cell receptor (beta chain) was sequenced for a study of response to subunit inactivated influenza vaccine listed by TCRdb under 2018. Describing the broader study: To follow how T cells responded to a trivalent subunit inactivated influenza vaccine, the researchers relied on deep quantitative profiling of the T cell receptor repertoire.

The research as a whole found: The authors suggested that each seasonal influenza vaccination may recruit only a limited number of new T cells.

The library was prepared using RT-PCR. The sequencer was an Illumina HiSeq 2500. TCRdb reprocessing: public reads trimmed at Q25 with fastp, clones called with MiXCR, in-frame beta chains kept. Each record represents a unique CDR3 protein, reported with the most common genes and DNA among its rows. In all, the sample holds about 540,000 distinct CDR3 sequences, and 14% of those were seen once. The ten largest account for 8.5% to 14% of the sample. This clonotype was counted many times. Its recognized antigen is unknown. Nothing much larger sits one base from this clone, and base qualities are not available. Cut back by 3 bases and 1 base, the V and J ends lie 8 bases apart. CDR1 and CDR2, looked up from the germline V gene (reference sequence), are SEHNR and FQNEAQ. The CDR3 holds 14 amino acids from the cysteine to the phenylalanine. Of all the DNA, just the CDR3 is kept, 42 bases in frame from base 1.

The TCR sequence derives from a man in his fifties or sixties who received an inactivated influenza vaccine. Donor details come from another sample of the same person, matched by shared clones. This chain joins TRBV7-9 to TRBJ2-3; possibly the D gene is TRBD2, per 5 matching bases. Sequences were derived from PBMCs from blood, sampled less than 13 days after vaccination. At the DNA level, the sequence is TGTGCCAGCAGCTTGCGGGTGGGCACAGATACGCAGTATTTT. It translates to CASSLRVGTDTQYF.